One and the same sample provided the 26 T cell receptor beta chains below, sequenced in a study of T cells in tuberculosis. The repertoire was sequenced with immunoSEQ multiplex PCR; TCRdb's copy has only in-frame clones and lacks some. The table shows tens of thousands of clones, with 70% to 90% occurring only once. As to time point: new active TB diagnosis, blood taken before or within 7 days of starting treatment. The specimen comprised PBMCs, sampled at tuberculosis diagnosis. The receptor set was obtained from an adult with tuberculosis.

This sequence joins TRBV5-4 and TRBJ2-3; 9 positions agree with TRBD1. The CDR3 is made up of 15 amino acids. Germline assignment: CDR1 SGHNT and CDR2 YYREEE (reference sequence). J gave up 4 bases and V 6 bases, and 9 bases lay outside the gene matches. The CDR3 here is CASTKGTGSPDTQYF. The CDR3 DNA sequence: TGTGCCAGCACCAAAGGGACAGGGTCGCCAGATACGCAGTATTTT.

The genes are TRBV6-6 and TRBJ2-1, with a weak D call TRBD2 (6 bases). The CDR3 is 14 residues long. CDR1 MNHNY and CDR2 SVGAGI come from the germline V gene (reference sequence). The V and J ends lost 5 bases and 3 bases respectively, with 11 bases between them. CDR3 coding DNA: TGTGCCAGCAGTAGTGGGACTTTCTACAATGAGCAGTTCTTC. It is translated as CASSSGTFYNEQFF.

This rearrangement joins TRBV23-1 to TRBJ2-7, with D possibly TRBD2 on 6 matching bases. TRBV23-1 is an ORF, with its function uncertain. There are 15 residues in the CDR3. Trimming cost V 0 bases and J 2 bases, with 11 bases left between them. The CDR3, as DNA: TGCGCCAGCAGTCAATCGGGGGGATTTACCTACGAGCAGTACTTC. This gives the protein CASSQSGGFTYEQYF.

The V call is TRBV5-5, the J call TRBJ2-2, with a tentative D call TRBD2 (6 bases). The germline V gene encodes CDR1 SGHKS and CDR2 YYEKEE (reference sequence). V was clipped by 0 bases and J by 4 bases, with 10 bases between them. This CDR3 is built from 15 residues. CDR3 loop: CASSLAAGFTGELFF. The CDR3 nucleotides read TGTGCCAGCAGCTTGGCGGCGGGGTTCACCGGGGAGCTGTTTTTT.

V usage is TRBV29-1 and J usage is TRBJ2-3; D remains ambiguous. The length of the CDR3 is 15 residues. CDR1 SQVTM and CDR2 ANQGSEA come from the germline V gene. V gave up 3 bases and J gave up 1 base, with 14 bases separating them. This CDR3 reads CSVEGRLQGTDTQYF. The CDR3 nucleotides read TGCAGCGTTGAGGGTCGGTTGCAGGGCACAGATACGCAGTATTTT.

This chain connects TRBV6-5 to TRBJ1-1, with D tentatively TRBD1 (6 bases). The CDR3 totals 14 residues. In germline, CDR1 is MNHEY, CDR2 SVGAGI. V dropped 6 bases and J dropped 2 bases, with 13 bases sitting between them. CDR3 sequence (DNA): TGTGCCAGCAGCCGAGGTGGGGGCAACACTGAAGCTTTCTTT. Residues: CASSRGGGNTEAFF.

The CDR3 region has the DNA TGTGCCAGCAGCCCCTTTAGCGGGAGTGGCACAGATACGCAGTATTTT. Protein product: CASSPFSGSGTDTQYF. The chain employs TRBV4-2 and TRBJ2-3; 9 bases match TRBD2. Unmatched junction bases numbered 6, after V lost 4 bases and J lost 1 base. Germline V gene data show CDR1 as LGHNA and CDR2 as YNFKEQ. This CDR3 is built from 16 residues.

This chain links TRBV4-2 with TRBJ1-2; D is perhaps TRBD1 (6 bases). Trimming took 4 bases from V and 0 from J, leaving 12 bases between them. The CDR3 has 15 residues. Germline CDR1 and CDR2: LGHNA and YNFKEQ. CDR3 sequence reads: CASSPEDSPNYGYTF. The DNA of the CDR3 is TGTGCCAGCAGCCCGGAGGACAGCCCTAACTATGGCTACACCTTC.

The chain uses TRBV30 and TRBJ1-6, with TRBD1 identical over 9 bases. The CDR3 has 16 amino acids. The ends lost 6 bases at V and 0 bases at J; junction bases unmatched: 6. Germline V gene data show CDR1 as GTSNPN and CDR2 as SVGIG (reference sequence). Here the CDR3 DNA reads TGTGCCTGCCGAGGGACAGGGTCCTCCTATAATTCACCCCTCCACTTT. Translation gives CACRGTGSSYNSPLHF.

The chain uses TRBV5-6 and TRBJ2-3, with 12 bases identical to TRBD1. Germline-derived CDR1 and CDR2 are SGHDT and YYEEEE. J gave up 2 bases and V 4 bases, and 5 bases lay outside the gene matches. The CDR3 has 16 amino acids. The CDR3 here is CASSPGTGGYTDTQYF. CDR3 in DNA: TGTGCCAGCAGCCCGGGGACAGGGGGCTACACAGATACGCAGTATTTT. The full variable domain, in which reference TRBV5-6 and TRBJ2-3 provide the parts outside the CDR3, is DAGVTQSPTHLIKTRGQQVTLRCSPKSGHDTVSWYQQALGQGPQFIFQYYEEEERQRGNFPDRFSGHQFPNYSSELNVNALLLGDSALYLCASSPGTGGYTDTQYFGPGTRLTVL.

The V and J genes are TRBV4-1 and TRBJ2-1; D might be TRBD1 (5 bases). Trimming cost V 3 bases and J 0 bases, with 12 bases left between them. This CDR3 has 16 amino acids. Germline CDR1 reads MGHRA; CDR2 reads YSYEKL. CDR3 loop: CASSHQDIISYNEQFF. The CDR3 DNA reads as TGCGCCAGCAGCCACCAGGACATCATCTCCTACAATGAGCAGTTCTTC.

The rearrangement uses TRBV4-2 and TRBJ2-5; TRBD2 matches at 10 bases. The germline CDR1 and CDR2 sequences are LGHNA and YNFKEQ. J was trimmed by 2 bases and V by 1 base; bases with no gene match: 10. This CDR3 has 18 residues. CDR3 DNA: TGTGCCAGCAGCCAAGTTGGGGTAGCGGGGGGAAGTCAAGAGACCCAGTACTTC. Translation: CASSQVGVAGGSQETQYF.

The gene calls are TRBV21-1 and TRBJ2-7; the tabulated D call, TRBD2, remains unverified against the DNA. TRBV21-1 is given as a pseudogene. The CDR3 spans 15 residues. DNA for the CDR3: TGTGCCAGCAGCGACGGGACTCTGGCTTTCGCCGAGCAGTACTTC. Translation: CASSDGTLAFAEQYF.

The CDR3 is CASSLHATTYEQYF. Here the CDR3 DNA reads TGTGCCAGCAGCTTGCATGCGACTACCTACGAGCAGTACTTC. The V call is TRBV5-6, the J call TRBJ2-7, with D maybe TRBD2 (5 bases). The CDR3 is 14 amino acids. Per germline, CDR1 SGHDT and CDR2 YYEEEE. The V end was cut by 1 base, the J end by 2 bases, with 10 bases between. The full variable domain, its missing parts supplied by reference TRBV5-6 and TRBJ2-7, is DAGVTQSPTHLIKTRGQQVTLRCSPKSGHDTVSWYQQALGQGPQFIFQYYEEEERQRGNFPDRFSGHQFPNYSSELNVNALLLGDSALYLCASSLHATTYEQYFGPGTRLTVT.

J is TRBJ2-5 and V is TRBV10-1; perhaps TRBD1 as D (6 bases). V dropped 2 bases and J dropped 5 bases, with 18 bases sitting between them. The V gene's germline CDR1 is WNHNN and CDR2 SYGVQD (reference sequence). CDR3 size: 16 residues. Written as DNA, the CDR3 is TGCGCCAGCAGTGAGGGGGGCTCGACGAAGGGCGAGACCCAGTACTTC. Amino acids: CASSEGGSTKGETQYF.

As for this clone: This may be a read error, as it is one base from a much larger clone. The same CDR3 arises from other DNA sequences in this sample as well. V usage is TRBV4-1 and J usage is TRBJ1-5; the D gene is possibly TRBD1 (5 bases). Germline lookup yields CDR1 MGHRA and CDR2 YSYEKL. The CDR3 is 15 amino acids. Trimming cost V 1 base and J 0 bases, with 7 bases left between them. DNA for the CDR3: TGCGCCAGCAGCCAAGTAACAGGTAGCAATCAGCCCCAGCATTTT. Translation: CASSQVTGSNQPQHF.

The rearrangement links TRBV28 to TRBJ1-1; D gene unclear. This CDR3 has 15 amino acids. Trimming left V 5 bases short and J 1 base short, with 14 bases between. Germline V lookup: CDR1 MDHEN, CDR2 SYDVKM. CDR3 sequence: CASSPWEESNTEAFF. The CDR3 coding sequence is TGTGCCAGCAGTCCCTGGGAGGAGTCGAACACTGAAGCTTTCTTT. The variable domain in full, with the rest retrieved from reference TRBV28 and TRBJ1-1, is DVKVTQSSRYLVKRTGEKVFLECVQDMDHENMFWYRQDPGLGLRLIYFSYDVKMKEKGDIPEGYSVSREKKERFSLILESASTNQTSMYLCASSPWEESNTEAFFGQGTRLTVV.

V usage is TRBV19 and J usage is TRBJ2-2; D gene ambiguous. CDR3 length equals 13 residues. Germline V gives CDR1 LNHDA, CDR2 SQIVND (reference sequence). Trimming took off 7 bases at V and 2 bases at J, with 8 bases between the two ends. CDR3 nucleotides: TGTGCCAGTACGGGTACTAACACCGGGGAGCTGTTTTTT. As protein: CASTGTNTGELFF.

In its sample, this clone is medium-sized (0.01 to 0.1%). J is TRBJ1-2 and V is TRBV2, with D possibly matching TRBD1 (5 bases). Trimming left V 6 bases short and J 4 bases short, with 12 bases between. CDR1 SNHLY and CDR2 FYNNEI come from the germline V gene. The CDR3 has 13 amino acids. In nucleotides, the CDR3 is TGTGCCAGCAGAGGACACTACCTCTATGGCTACACCTTC. This gives the protein CASRGHYLYGYTF.

CDR3 coding DNA: TGTGCCAGCAGTTTATGGGGGGCCATGAACACTGAAGCTTTCTTT. This translates into CASSLWGAMNTEAFF. The rearrangement links TRBV28 to TRBJ1-1, with D perhaps TRBD1 (6 bases). The CDR3 totals 15 residues. Trimming left V 0 bases short and J 0 bases short, with 8 bases between. In germline, CDR1 is MDHEN, CDR2 SYDVKM.

The J gene is TRBJ2-7, the V gene TRBV6-5; D not certain. This CDR3 spans 15 amino acids. Between the trimmed V and J ends, which lost 5 bases and 0 bases, there was a span of 14 bases. Germline-derived CDR1 and CDR2 are MNHEY and SVGAGI. The CDR3 loop is CASSLSVSASYEQYF. CDR3 nucleotide sequence: TGTGCCAGCAGTCTTAGTGTGAGCGCCTCCTACGAGCAGTACTTC.

The genes are TRBV19 and TRBJ1-2; TRBD1 might be the D (5 bases). The V gene lost 1 base and the J gene lost 2 bases, with 11 bases spanning the gap. CDR1 and CDR2 from the germline V gene are LNHDA and SQIVND (reference sequence). The CDR3 contains 15 residues. CDR3 protein: CASSIGWGSNYGYTF. CDR3 sequence (DNA): TGTGCCAGTAGTATAGGTTGGGGCAGCAACTATGGCTACACCTTC.

V gene TRBV2 combines with J gene TRBJ1-3, with D uncertain. Trimming removed 1 base at V and 0 bases at J, with 10 bases between. The CDR3 is made up of 16 amino acids. Germline CDR1 SNHLY, CDR2 FYNNEI. The CDR3 spells CASSEETAHSGNTIYF. CDR3 DNA: TGTGCCAGCAGTGAAGAAACAGCTCACTCTGGAAACACCATATATTTT.

The chain combines TRBV27 with TRBJ1-5, with TRBD1 matching over 7 bases. CDR3 length: 15 amino acids. After removal of 4 bases from V and 5 bases from J, the junction contained 8 bases not matched to a gene. Germline V gives CDR1 MNHEY, CDR2 SMNVEV (reference sequence). DNA of the CDR3: TGTGCCAGCAGTTCACGACAGGGAGGCTATCAGCCCCAGCATTTT. This gives the protein CASSSRQGGYQPQHF.

The V and J genes are TRBV25-1 and TRBJ1-2; D gene unclear. Germline loops: CDR1 MGHDK, CDR2 SYGVNS. The CDR3 runs to 13 residues. The ends were cut back, 6 bases at V and 0 bases at J, with 8 bases in the middle. For the CDR3, the DNA is TGTGCCAGCAGCGGGTTACCTAACTATGGCTACACCTTC. Amino acid sequence: CASSGLPNYGYTF.

The chain couples TRBV28 to TRBJ2-5, with D possibly being TRBD1 (5 bases). This CDR3 spans 15 amino acids. Trimming removed 2 bases from V and 0 bases from J, with 10 bases in between. The germline CDR1 and CDR2 sequences are MDHEN and SYDVKM. The CDR3 loop is CASSLIQGYQETQYF. The CDR3 DNA reads TGTGCCAGCAGTTTAATCCAGGGCTACCAAGAGACCCAGTACTTC.